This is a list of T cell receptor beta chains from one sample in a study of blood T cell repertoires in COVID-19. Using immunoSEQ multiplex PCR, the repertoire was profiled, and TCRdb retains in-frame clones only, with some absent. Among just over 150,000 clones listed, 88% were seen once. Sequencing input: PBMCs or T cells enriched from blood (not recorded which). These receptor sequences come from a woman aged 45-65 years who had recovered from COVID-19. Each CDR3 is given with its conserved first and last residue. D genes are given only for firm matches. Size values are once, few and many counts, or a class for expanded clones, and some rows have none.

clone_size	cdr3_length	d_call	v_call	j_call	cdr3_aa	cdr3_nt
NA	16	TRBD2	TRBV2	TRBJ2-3	CASSEAKRGGPDTQYF	TGTGCCAGCAGTGAAGCGAAGCGGGGGGGCCCAGATACGCAGTATTTT
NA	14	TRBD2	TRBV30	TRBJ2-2	CAWRLASNTGELFF	TGTGCCTGGAGACTAGCGTCTAACACCGGGGAGCTGTTTTTT
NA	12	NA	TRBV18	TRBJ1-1	CASSPLSAEAFF	TGTGCCAGCTCACCTCTCTCAGCTGAAGCTTTCTTT
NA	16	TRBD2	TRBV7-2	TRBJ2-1	CASSLDRLAGGNEQFF	TGTGCCAGCAGCTTAGACCGGCTAGCGGGGGGAAATGAGCAGTTCTTC
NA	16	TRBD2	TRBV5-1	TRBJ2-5	CASSLASGGQGETQYF	TGCGCCAGCAGCCTCGCTAGCGGGGGCCAGGGAGAGACCCAGTACTTC
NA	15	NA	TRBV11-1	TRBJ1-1	CASSFGQAKREGAFF	TGTGCCAGCAGCTTTGGGCAGGCGAAACGGGAGGGGGCTTTCTTT
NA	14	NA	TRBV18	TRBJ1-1	CASQQKQGSGEAFF	TGTGCCAGCCAACAGAAACAGGGATCAGGTGAAGCTTTCTTT
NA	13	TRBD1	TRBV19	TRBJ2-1	CASSVRGTYEQFF	TGTGCCAGTAGTGTCAGGGGGACGTATGAGCAGTTCTTC
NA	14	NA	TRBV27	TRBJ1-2	CASSPLGRGGGYTF	TGTGCCAGCAGTCCACTTGGGAGGGGCGGTGGCTACACCTTC
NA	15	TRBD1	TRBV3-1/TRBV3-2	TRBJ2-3	CASSPRDSGGDTQYF	TGTGCCAGCAGCCCCCGGGACAGCGGAGGAGATACGCAGTATTTT
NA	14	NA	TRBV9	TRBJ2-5	CASSVAAGRNDQYF	TGTGCCAGCAGCGTAGCTGCGGGGAGGAATGACCAGTACTTC
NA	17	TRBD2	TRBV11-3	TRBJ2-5	CASSSGTSGGLTETQYF	TGTGCCAGCAGCTCTGGGACTAGCGGGGGGCTAACTGAGACCCAGTACTTC
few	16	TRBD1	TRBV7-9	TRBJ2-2	CASSRTGTGGGGELFF	TGTGCCAGCAGCAGAACCGGGACAGGGGGCGGCGGGGAGCTGTTTTTT
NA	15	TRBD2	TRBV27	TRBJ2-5	CASRMTSAIGGTQYF	TGTGCCAGCAGGATGACTAGCGCCATTGGGGGGACCCAGTACTTC
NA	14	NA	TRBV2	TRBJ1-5	CASSSQYSNQPQHF	TGTGCCAGCAGTTCACAATATAGCAATCAGCCCCAGCATTTT
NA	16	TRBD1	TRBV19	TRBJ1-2	CASSIVAGTGGDGYTF	TGTGCCAGTAGTATAGTTGCCGGGACAGGGGGCGATGGCTACACCTTC
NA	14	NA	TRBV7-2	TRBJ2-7	CASSATTGSYEQYF	TGTGCCAGCAGCGCCACGACAGGATCCTACGAGCAGTACTTC
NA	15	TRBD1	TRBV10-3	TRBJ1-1	CAITHKQGADTEAFF	TGTGCCATCACCCATAAACAGGGGGCCGACACTGAAGCTTTCTTT
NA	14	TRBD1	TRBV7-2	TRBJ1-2	CASSSRQGGWGYTF	TGTGCCAGCAGCTCAAGACAGGGTGGTTGGGGCTACACCTTC
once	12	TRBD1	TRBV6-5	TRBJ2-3	CASKTGTDTQYF	TGTGCCAGCAAGACAGGGACAGATACGCAGTATTTT
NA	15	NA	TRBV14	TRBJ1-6	CASSRQGVGNSPLHF	TGTGCCAGCAGCCGTCAAGGGGTCGGTAATTCACCCCTCCACTTT
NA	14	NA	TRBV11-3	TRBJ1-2	CASSAGGSNYGYTF	TGTGCCAGCAGCGCCGGGGGGTCCAACTATGGCTACACCTTC
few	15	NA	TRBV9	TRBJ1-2	CASSVGDNLNYGYTF	TGTGCCAGCAGCGTGGGGGACAACCTTAACTATGGCTACACCTTC
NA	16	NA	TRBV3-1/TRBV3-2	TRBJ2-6	CASSHIRTSGANVLTF	TGTGCCAGCAGCCATATTAGGACATCTGGGGCCAACGTCCTGACTTTC
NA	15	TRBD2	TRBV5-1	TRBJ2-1	CASSTGLAGTPEQFF	TGCGCCAGCAGCACAGGACTAGCGGGGACACCTGAGCAGTTCTTC